This TCR beta chain was recovered during a study of T cell repertoires in cytomegalovirus infection. Overall study context: Use of recently identified HLA-C-restricted and well-studied HLA-B-restricted CMV epitopes was part of the study. Indicated by public TCR beta signatures were CMV infection and matching HLA type.

TCRdb reprocessed the reads with MiXCR, giving one entry per CDR3 protein. The table records approximately 71,000 distinct CDR3 sequences, roughly 22% of them present only once. From germline, CDR1 is SGHTA and CDR2 FQGNSA. The CDR3 is made up of 16 amino acids. Between the trimmed V and J ends, which lost 1 base and 3 bases, there was a span of 15 bases. This clonotype came up many times. The antigen is not known. Study-wide results and caveats: HLA-C-restricted CMV clonotypes gave the most frequent clonotype in two of eight donors. Accumulated public TCR beta family frequency recognized individuals carrying CMV together with the relevant HLA.

This sample comprised CD8+ T cells from cultured PBMCs, obtained from culture after CMV antigen stimulation. This clonotype originated in a human donor in good health (CMV status not recorded). Some clones in this sample may be carry-over from other donors' samples. V usage is TRBV7-2 and J usage is TRBJ2-5; D is uncertain. As DNA, the CDR3 is TGTGCCAGCAGCTTAGGAGTCAGATTTGCGAAAGAGACCCAGTACTTC. This gives the protein CASSLGVRFAKETQYF.